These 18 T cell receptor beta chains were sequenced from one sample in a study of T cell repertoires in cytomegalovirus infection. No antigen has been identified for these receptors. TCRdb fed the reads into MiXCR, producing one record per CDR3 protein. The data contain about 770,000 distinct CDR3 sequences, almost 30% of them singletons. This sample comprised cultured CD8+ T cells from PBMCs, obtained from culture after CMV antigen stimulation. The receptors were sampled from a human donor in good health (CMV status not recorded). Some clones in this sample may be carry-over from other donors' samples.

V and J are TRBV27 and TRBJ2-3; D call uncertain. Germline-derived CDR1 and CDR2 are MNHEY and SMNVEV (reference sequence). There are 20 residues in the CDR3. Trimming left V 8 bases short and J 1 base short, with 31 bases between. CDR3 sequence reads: CASPSSSVWAGQRCTDTQYF. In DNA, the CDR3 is TGTGCCAGCCCATCTTCCTCGGTGTGGGCAGGTCAGCGCTGCACAGATACGCAGTATTTT.

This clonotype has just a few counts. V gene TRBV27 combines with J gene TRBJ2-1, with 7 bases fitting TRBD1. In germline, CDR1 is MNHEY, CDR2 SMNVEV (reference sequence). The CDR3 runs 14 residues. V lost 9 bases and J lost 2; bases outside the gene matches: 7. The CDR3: CASQTGVAYNEQFF. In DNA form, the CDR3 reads TGTGCCAGTCAAACAGGGGTGGCCTACAATGAGCAGTTCTTC.

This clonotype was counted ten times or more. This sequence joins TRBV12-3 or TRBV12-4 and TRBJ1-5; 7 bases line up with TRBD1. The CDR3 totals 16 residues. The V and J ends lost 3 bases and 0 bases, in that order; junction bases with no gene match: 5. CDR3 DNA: TGTGCCAGCAGTTTTGGGACAGAGTATAGCAATCAGCCCCAGCATTTT. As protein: CASSFGTEYSNQPQHF.

CDR3 sequence (DNA): TGTGCCAGCCAACCGGGACAGAACAATCAGCCCCAGCATTTT. Amino acid sequence: CASQPGQNNQPQHF. The rearrangement uses TRBV12-3 or TRBV12-4 and TRBJ1-5; 7 bases match TRBD1. The CDR3 loop spans 14 amino acids. V lost 8 bases to trimming and J lost 3 bases; unmatched junction nucleotides: 7.

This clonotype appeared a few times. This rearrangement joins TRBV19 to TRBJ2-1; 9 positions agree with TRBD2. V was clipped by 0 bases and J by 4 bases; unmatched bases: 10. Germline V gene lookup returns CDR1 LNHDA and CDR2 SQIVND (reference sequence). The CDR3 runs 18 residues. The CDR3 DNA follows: TGTGCCAGTAGTATAGATGGGGGCCTAGCGGGGATATACAATGAGCAGTTCTTC. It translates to CASSIDGGLAGIYNEQFF. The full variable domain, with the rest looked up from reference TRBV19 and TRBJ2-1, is DGGITQSPKYLFRKEGQNVTLSCEQNLNHDAMYWYRQDPGQGLRLIYYSQIVNDFQKGDIAEGYSVSREKKESFPLTVTSAQKNPTAFYLCASSIDGGLAGIYNEQFFGPGTRLTVL.

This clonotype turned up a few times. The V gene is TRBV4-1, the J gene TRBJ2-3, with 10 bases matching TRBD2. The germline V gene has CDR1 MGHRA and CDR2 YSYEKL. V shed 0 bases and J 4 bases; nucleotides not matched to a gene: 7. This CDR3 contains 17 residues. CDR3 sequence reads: CASSQEERGGVPDTQYF. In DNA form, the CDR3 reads TGCGCCAGCAGCCAAGAGGAGCGGGGGGGCGTCCCAGATACGCAGTATTTT.

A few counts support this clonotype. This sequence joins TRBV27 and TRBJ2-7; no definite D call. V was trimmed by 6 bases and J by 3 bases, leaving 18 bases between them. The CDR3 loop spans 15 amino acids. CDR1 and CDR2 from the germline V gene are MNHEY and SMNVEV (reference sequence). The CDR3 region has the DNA TGTGCCAGCAGGTTCCAATCAGCAGATAACTACGAGCAGTACTTC. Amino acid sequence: CASRFQSADNYEQYF.

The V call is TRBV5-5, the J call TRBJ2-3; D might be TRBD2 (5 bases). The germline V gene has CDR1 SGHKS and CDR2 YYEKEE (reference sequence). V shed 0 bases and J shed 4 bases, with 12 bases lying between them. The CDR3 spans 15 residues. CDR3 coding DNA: TGTGCCAGCAGCTTGGGGAGCGGTTTTGCAGATACGCAGTATTTT. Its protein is CASSLGSGFADTQYF.

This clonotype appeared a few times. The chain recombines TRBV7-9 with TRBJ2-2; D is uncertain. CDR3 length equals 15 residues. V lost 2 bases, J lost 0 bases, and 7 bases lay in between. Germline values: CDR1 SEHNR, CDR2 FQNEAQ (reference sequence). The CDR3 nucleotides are TGTGCCAGCAGCTTAACAGAGCCGAACACCGGGGAGCTGTTTTTT. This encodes CASSLTEPNTGELFF.

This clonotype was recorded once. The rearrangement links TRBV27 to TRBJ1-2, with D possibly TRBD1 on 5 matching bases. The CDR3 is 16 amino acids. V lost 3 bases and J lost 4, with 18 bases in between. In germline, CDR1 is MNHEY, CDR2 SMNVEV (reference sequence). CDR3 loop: CASSFSEGFPPYGYTF. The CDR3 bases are TGTGCCAGCAGTTTCAGTGAGGGGTTTCCCCCCTATGGCTACACCTTC.

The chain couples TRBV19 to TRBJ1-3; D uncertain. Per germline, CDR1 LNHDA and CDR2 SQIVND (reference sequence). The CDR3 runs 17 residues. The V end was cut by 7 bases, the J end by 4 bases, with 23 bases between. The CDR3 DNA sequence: TGTGCCAGTACCTTACGGACCGGGAACAACGAGGGAAACACCATATATTTT. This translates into CASTLRTGNNEGNTIYF.

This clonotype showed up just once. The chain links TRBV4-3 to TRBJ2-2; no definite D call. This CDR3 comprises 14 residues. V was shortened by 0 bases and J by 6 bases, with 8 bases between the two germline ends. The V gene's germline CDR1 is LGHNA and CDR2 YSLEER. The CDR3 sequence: CASSQDLGSGELFF. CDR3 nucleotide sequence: TGCGCCAGCAGCCAAGATCTCGGGTCCGGGGAGCTGTTTTTT.

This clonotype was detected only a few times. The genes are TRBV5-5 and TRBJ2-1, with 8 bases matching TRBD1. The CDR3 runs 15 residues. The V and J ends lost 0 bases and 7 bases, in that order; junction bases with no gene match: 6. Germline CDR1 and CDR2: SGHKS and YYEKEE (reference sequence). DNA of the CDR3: TGTGCCAGCAGCTTGGACAGGGGGGCCATGAATGAGCAGTTCTTC. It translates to CASSLDRGAMNEQFF.

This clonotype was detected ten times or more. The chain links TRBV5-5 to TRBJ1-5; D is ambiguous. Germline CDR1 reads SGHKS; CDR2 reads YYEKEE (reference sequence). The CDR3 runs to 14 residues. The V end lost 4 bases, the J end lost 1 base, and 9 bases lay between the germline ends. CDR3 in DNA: TGTGCCAGCAGCCTTAGGTCCAGCAATCAGCCCCAGCATTTT. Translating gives CASSLRSSNQPQHF.

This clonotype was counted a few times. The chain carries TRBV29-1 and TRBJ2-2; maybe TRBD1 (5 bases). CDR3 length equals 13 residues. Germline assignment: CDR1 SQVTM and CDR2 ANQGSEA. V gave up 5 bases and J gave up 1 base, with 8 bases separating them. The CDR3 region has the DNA TGCAGCGTTCAGGGTTTGAACACCGGGGAGCTGTTTTTT. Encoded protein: CSVQGLNTGELFF.

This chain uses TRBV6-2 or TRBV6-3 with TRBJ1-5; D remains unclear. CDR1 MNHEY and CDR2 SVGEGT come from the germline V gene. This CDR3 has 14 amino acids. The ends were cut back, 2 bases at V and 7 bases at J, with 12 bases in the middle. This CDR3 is CASSYIGSDQPQHF. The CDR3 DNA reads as TGTGCCAGCAGTTACATAGGGAGCGACCAGCCCCAGCATTTT.

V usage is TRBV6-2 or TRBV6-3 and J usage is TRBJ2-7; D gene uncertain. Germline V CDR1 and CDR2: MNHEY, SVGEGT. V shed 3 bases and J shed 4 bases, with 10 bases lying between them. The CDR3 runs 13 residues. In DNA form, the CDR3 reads TGTGCCAGCAGTTATTATGGCGGTTACGAGCAGTACTTC. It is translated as CASSYYGGYEQYF.

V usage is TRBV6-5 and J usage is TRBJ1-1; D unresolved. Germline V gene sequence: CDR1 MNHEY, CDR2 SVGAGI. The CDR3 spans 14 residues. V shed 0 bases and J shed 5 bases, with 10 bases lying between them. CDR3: CASSYSVSPTEAFF. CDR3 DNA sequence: TGTGCCAGCAGTTACTCTGTCTCCCCGACTGAAGCTTTCTTT.